The T cell receptor (beta chain) under discussion was sequenced for a study of blood T cells in healthy people across ages. A J-beta primer mix and a sample-barcoded 5' primer were used in a second PCR of about 6 to 12 cycles. Using its own MiXCR run on the 5' RACE reads, TCRdb lists one record per CDR3 protein. The sample lists fewer than 2 million distinct CDR3 sequences; around 40% were seen once. The CDR3 loop spans 15 amino acids. J lost 5 bases, V lost 5 bases, and 9 bases had no gene match. Germline values: CDR1 SGHAT, CDR2 FQDESV (reference sequence). The material sequenced was blood. This chain uses TRBV11-1 with TRBJ2-7, with 10 nucleotides matching TRBD1. The sequence was obtained from a human donor in good health. DNA for the CDR3: TGTGCCAGCAGCGCCAGGGGGGACAGGGGCGACGAGCAGTACTTC. Protein sequence: CASSARGDRGDEQYF.